The sequence of this TCR beta chain was determined in a study of brain T cells in children with intractable seizures. Time point of the sample: blood from clinic visit 5 months post-surgery; TSC patient then seizure free. Here immunoSEQ multiplex PCR was the method, and the copy in TCRdb shows in-frame clones only, minus some. The sample yields a few hundred thousand clones, 85% to 95% seen once. Germline loops: CDR1 MNHEY, CDR2 SVGAGI. The CDR3 runs to 11 residues. Trimming cost V 6 bases and J 6 bases, with 8 bases left between them. The rearrangement links TRBV6-5 to TRBJ1-1; D is ambiguous. Here the sequenced sample was peripheral blood, taken about 5 months after surgery. The clonotype was recovered from a boy in the first two years of life with tuberous sclerosis and intractable seizures. The CDR3 spells CASRGLPEAFF. The CDR3 DNA follows: TGTGCCAGCAGAGGGTTGCCTGAAGCTTTCTTT.